Following are 4 T cell receptor beta chains from one sample sequenced in a study of OX40 agonist ivuxolimab in advanced cancers. Profiling relied on immunoSEQ multiplex PCR, and the TCRdb table lists in-frame clones only, not all of them. The data contain about 64,000 clones, about 90% of them seen just once; the ten biggest clones take up approximately 5.6%. The sequencing here drew on CD4+ or CD8+ T cells sorted from blood, taken in a trial of the OX40 agonist ivuxolimab. These receptors originate from an adult with an advanced solid tumor such as melanoma, head and neck, liver or kidney cancer.

In this sample, this clone turned up once. V is TRBV7-9 and J is TRBJ1-2, with 9 bases identical to TRBD1. J was trimmed by 7 bases and V by 0 bases; bases with no gene match: 18. This CDR3 spans 19 amino acids. Germline V gene sequence: CDR1 SEHNR, CDR2 FQNEAQ (reference sequence). The CDR3 region is CASSLASGTGTTGDGGYTF. CDR3 DNA sequence: TGTGCCAGCAGCTTAGCATCTGGGACAGGGACGACCGGGGACGGTGGCTACACCTTC.

J is TRBJ2-2 and V is TRBV6-1; 9 bases fit TRBD2. CDR3 length equals 15 residues. Germline assignment: CDR1 MNHNS and CDR2 SASEGT. V was pared by 5 bases and J by 2 bases, with 3 bases of the junction left unmatched. CDR3 amino acids: CASSRLAANTGELFF. CDR3 coding DNA: TGTGCCAGCAGTAGACTAGCGGCAAACACCGGGGAGCTGTTTTTT.

This clone has a single count. The gene calls are TRBV6-1 and TRBJ2-6; D is ambiguous. The germline V gene encodes CDR1 MNHNS and CDR2 SASEGT. This CDR3 region has 12 residues. Trimming cost V 10 bases and J 4 bases, with 8 bases left between them. CDR3 sequence reads: CATNPGANVLTF. As DNA, the CDR3 is TGTGCCACCAACCCCGGGGCCAACGTCCTGACTTTC.

The gene calls are TRBV4-1 and TRBJ1-3; D call uncertain. V shed 3 bases and J shed 3 bases, with 9 bases lying between them. Germline CDR1 is MGHRA and CDR2 is YSYEKL. There are 14 residues in the CDR3. CDR3 DNA sequence: TGCGCCAGCAGCCAGATCCTAGGTGGAAACACCATATATTTT. This codes for CASSQILGGNTIYF.